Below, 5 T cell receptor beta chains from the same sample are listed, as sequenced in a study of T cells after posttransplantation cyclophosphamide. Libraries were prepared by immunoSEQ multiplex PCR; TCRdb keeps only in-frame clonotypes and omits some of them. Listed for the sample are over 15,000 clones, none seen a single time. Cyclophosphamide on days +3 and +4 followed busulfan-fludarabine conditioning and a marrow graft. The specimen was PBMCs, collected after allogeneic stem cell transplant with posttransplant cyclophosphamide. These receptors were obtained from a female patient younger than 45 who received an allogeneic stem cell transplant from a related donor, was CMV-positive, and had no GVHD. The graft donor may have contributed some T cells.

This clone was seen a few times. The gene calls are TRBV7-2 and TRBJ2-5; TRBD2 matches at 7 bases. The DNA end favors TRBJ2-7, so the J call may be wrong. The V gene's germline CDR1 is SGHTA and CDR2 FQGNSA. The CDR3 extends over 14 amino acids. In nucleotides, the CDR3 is TGTGCCAGCAGCTTAAGCGGGAACTCCTACGAGCAGTACTTC. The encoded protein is CASSLSGNSYEQYF.

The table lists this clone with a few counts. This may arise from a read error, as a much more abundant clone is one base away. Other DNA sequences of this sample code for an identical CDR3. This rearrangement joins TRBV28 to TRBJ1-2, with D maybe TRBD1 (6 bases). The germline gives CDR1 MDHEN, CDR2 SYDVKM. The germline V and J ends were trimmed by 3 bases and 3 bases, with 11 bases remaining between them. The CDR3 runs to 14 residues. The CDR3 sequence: CASSLGAAHYGYTF. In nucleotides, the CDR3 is TGTGCCAGCAGTTTGGGGGCAGCCCACTATGGCTACACCTTC.

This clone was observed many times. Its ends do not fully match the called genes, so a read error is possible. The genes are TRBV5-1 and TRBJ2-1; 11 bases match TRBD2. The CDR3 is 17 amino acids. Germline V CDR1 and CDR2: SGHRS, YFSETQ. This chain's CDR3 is CASSLTSGSPGYNGQFF. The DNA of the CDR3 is TGCGCCAGCAGCTTGACTAGCGGGAGCCCTGGTTACAATGGGCAGTTCTTC.

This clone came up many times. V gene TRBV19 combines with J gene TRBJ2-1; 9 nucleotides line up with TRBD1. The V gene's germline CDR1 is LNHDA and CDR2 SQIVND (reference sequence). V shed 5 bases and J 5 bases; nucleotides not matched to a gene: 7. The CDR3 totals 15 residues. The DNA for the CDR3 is TGTGCCAGTAGTGCCGGACAGGGGATCCACAATGAGCAGTTCTTC. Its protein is CASSAGQGIHNEQFF.

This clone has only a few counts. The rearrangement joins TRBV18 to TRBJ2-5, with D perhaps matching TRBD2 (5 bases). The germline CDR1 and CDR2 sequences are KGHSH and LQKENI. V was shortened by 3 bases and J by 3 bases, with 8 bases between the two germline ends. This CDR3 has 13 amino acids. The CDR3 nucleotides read TGTGCCAGCTCACCGGAGGCAGAAGAGACCCAGTACTTC. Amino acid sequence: CASSPEAEETQYF.